The table lists the clone carrying this T cell receptor beta chain with a few counts. Unmatched junction bases numbered 4, after V lost 1 base and J lost 0 bases. Germline CDR1 MNHEY, CDR2 SMNVEV (reference sequence). The CDR3 is made up of 17 amino acids. This entry comes from a study of blood T cell repertoires in COVID-19. The study assigned cohorts using participant-reported clinical history. Sequencing used immunoSEQ multiplex PCR; TCRdb keeps in-frame clones, though not all of them. Among roughly 170,000 clones listed, around 83% were seen once. What was sequenced was PBMCs or T cells enriched from blood (not recorded which). This chain connects TRBV27 to TRBJ1-4; TRBD1 matches 8 bases. The clonotype was recovered from a woman aged 45-60 years in a cohort exposed to, infected with or recovered from COVID-19 (not recorded which). The CDR3 bases are TGTGCCAGCAGTTTATACACAGGGGGAGCAACTAATGAAAAACTGTTTTTT. This encodes CASSLYTGGATNEKLFF. The complete variable domain, with remaining parts taken from reference TRBV27 and TRBJ1-4, reads EAQVTQNPRYLITVTGKKLTVTCSQNMNHEYMSWYRQDPGLGLRQIYYSMNVEVTDKGDVPEGYKVSRKEKRNFPLILESPSPNQTSLYFCASSLYTGGATNEKLFFGSGTQLSVL.